This entry lists 21 T cell receptor beta chains sequenced from one sample in a study of CXCR3 chemokines and chemotherapy response in bladder cancer. MiXCR, run by TCRdb on the PCR reads, gives a single entry per CDR3 protein. The sample consists of more than 900 distinct CDR3 sequences, over 15% of them appearing once. This material was acquired from a patient whose treatment included neoadjuvant chemotherapy. The receptors were sampled from a human donor with bladder cancer that responded to neoadjuvant chemotherapy.

Within the sample, this clonotype is large. The V and J genes are TRBV6-1 and TRBJ1-4; 9 nucleotides align to TRBD1. Germline-derived CDR1 and CDR2 are MNHNS and SASEGT. This CDR3 is built from 18 residues. The ends lost 2 bases at V and 4 bases at J; junction bases unmatched: 11. CDR3 protein: CASSENFPQGAYNEKLFF. CDR3 DNA: TGTGCCAGCAGTGAAAACTTCCCACAGGGGGCTTATAATGAAAAACTGTTTTTT.

By share of the sample, this clonotype is medium-sized. V is TRBV10-3 and J is TRBJ2-7; TRBD1 aligns across 8 bases. There are 15 residues in the CDR3. The germline CDR1 and CDR2 sequences are ENHRY and SYGVKD. With V trimmed by 3 bases and J by 3 bases, 7 bases remained unmatched. CDR3 amino acids: CAISDFGQGGYEQYF. The CDR3, as DNA: TGTGCCATCAGTGACTTCGGACAGGGCGGCTACGAGCAGTACTTC.

The chain uses TRBV6-1 and TRBJ1-5; 11 nucleotides agree with TRBD1. Unmatched junction bases numbered 10, after V lost 5 bases and J lost 7 bases. This CDR3 is 16 amino acids long. CDR1 is MNHNS and CDR2 is SASEGT in the germline V gene. DNA of the CDR3: TGTGCCAGCAGTAGGGGACAGGGGGAAGTGGAGCAGCCCCAGCATTTT. Residues: CASSRGQGEVEQPQHF.

The CDR3 here is CSASLPGYEQYF. DNA for the CDR3: TGCAGTGCTTCGCTACCAGGCTACGAGCAGTACTTC. V gene TRBV20-1 combines with J gene TRBJ2-7; no clear D gene. Trimming pared 5 bases from V and 3 bases from J, leaving 11 bases between. The CDR3 loop spans 12 amino acids. Germline V gives CDR1 DFQATT, CDR2 SNEGSKA (reference sequence).

A few counts support this clonotype. The V call is TRBV4-3, the J call TRBJ1-2, with TRBD1 as a possible D gene (6 bases). The V end was cut by 0 bases, the J end by 1 base, with 12 bases between. Germline CDR1 and CDR2: LGHNA and YSLEER. This CDR3 is built from 16 residues. The CDR3 protein is CASSQDIGGYNYGYTF. CDR3 DNA sequence: TGCGCCAGCAGCCAAGATATAGGGGGATATAACTATGGCTACACCTTC.

This clonotype ranks as medium-sized. The rearrangement uses TRBV19 and TRBJ2-5; D possibly uses TRBD1 or TRBD2 (5 bases each). Germline assignment: CDR1 LNHDA and CDR2 SQIVND (reference sequence). This CDR3 has 16 amino acids. V shed 1 base and J shed 4 bases, with 16 bases lying between them. The CDR3 region is CASSIGRGPRGETQYF. CDR3 bases: TGTGCCAGTAGTATAGGTCGCGGGCCGAGGGGAGAGACCCAGTACTTC.

By proportion, this clonotype is large. The V gene is TRBV6-2 or TRBV6-3, the J gene TRBJ2-7, with D maybe TRBD2 (6 bases). The CDR3 extends over 14 amino acids. Germline V CDR1 and CDR2: MNHEY, SVGEGT. The V end lost 6 bases, the J end lost 3 bases, and 15 bases lay between the germline ends. The CDR3 DNA reads as TGTGCCAGCAGCTCTTCCCTCGGGAGCTACGAGCAGTACTTC. Its translation is CASSSSLGSYEQYF.

For this clonotype: Only one base separates this from a far larger clonotype, so it likely reflects a read error. The V gene is TRBV11-2, the J gene TRBJ2-7; D gene uncertain. The CDR3 is 12 residues long. V lost 5 bases and J lost 3, with 8 bases in between. The germline V gene encodes CDR1 SGHAT and CDR2 FQNNGV. The chain's CDR3 is CASSLAGYEQYF. The CDR3 DNA follows: TGTGCCAGCAGCCTGGCAGGCTACGAGCAGTACTTC.

A word on this clonotype: This is likely an artifact of a read error, given a far larger clone one base away. The J gene is TRBJ2-7, the V gene TRBV6-1; D may be TRBD2 (5 bases). CDR1 and CDR2 (germline): MNHNS, SASEGT. The V end was cut by 10 bases, the J end by 6 bases, with 19 bases between. The CDR3 extends over 13 amino acids. The CDR3, as DNA: TGTGCCACCGCCGGGATAGGGCAAGGCGAGCAGTACTTC. This encodes CATAGIGQGEQYF.

In its sample, this clonotype ranks as medium-sized. This rearrangement joins TRBV10-3 to TRBJ2-5, with D tentatively TRBD1 or TRBD2 (5 bases each). This CDR3 is 15 amino acids long. The germline V gene encodes CDR1 ENHRY and CDR2 SYGVKD. V was clipped by 3 bases and J by 1 base, with 12 bases between them. The CDR3 DNA reads TGTGCCATCAGTGACCCCAGTGGGGGCCAAGAGACCCAGTACTTC. This codes for CAISDPSGGQETQYF.

By share of the sample, this clonotype is medium-sized. The CDR3 DNA follows: TGTGCCAGCAGTTTCGGTTATAGCAATCAGCCCCAGCATTTT. As protein: CASSFGYSNQPQHF. This chain links TRBV12-3 or TRBV12-4 with TRBJ1-5; D not resolved. V lost 3 bases, J lost 0 bases, and 6 bases lay in between. There are 14 residues in the CDR3.

This clonotype is labeled medium-sized. The V call is TRBV27, the J call TRBJ1-5, with D possibly matching TRBD1 (6 bases). The CDR3 consists of 15 residues. Trimming took off 5 bases at V and 2 bases at J, with 13 bases between the two ends. Germline lookup yields CDR1 MNHEY and CDR2 SMNVEV (reference sequence). CDR3: CASSREGGGNQPQHF. CDR3 coding DNA: TGTGCCAGCAGTAGGGAGGGGGGGGGCAATCAGCCCCAGCATTTT.

This clonotype counts as medium-sized. This sequence joins TRBV11-2 and TRBJ1-3, with no clear D. Germline lookup yields CDR1 SGHAT and CDR2 FQNNGV. The CDR3 runs 14 residues. The V end lost 3 bases, the J end lost 3 bases, and 9 bases lay between the germline ends. CDR3 protein: CASSFGLYGNTIYF. The CDR3 nucleotides are TGTGCCAGCAGCTTCGGACTTTATGGAAACACCATATATTTT.

This clonotype rates as medium-sized (0.01 to 0.1%). The rearrangement links TRBV6-5 to TRBJ2-7; D is unresolved. The ends were cut back, 6 bases at V and 5 bases at J, with 8 bases in the middle. The CDR3 has 11 amino acids. Per the germline V gene, CDR1 is MNHEY and CDR2 is SVGAGI. The chain's CDR3 is CASRGFDEQYF. The CDR3 nucleotides read TGTGCCAGCAGGGGTTTCGACGAGCAGTACTTC.

In its sample, this clonotype was seen many times. V usage is TRBV30 and J usage is TRBJ2-5, with D maybe TRBD2 (7 bases). V shed 3 bases and J shed 1 base, with 18 bases lying between them. The germline CDR1 and CDR2 sequences are GTSNPN and SVGIG (reference sequence). The CDR3 has 16 residues. DNA for the CDR3: TGTGCCTGGAGACCCTGGGGGAGGGGGGCCCAAGAGACCCAGTACTTC. Translation gives CAWRPWGRGAQETQYF.

This clonotype came up many times. This chain joins TRBV20-1 and TRBJ1-2, with 8 bases identical to TRBD1. The germline gives CDR1 DFQATT, CDR2 SNEGSKA (reference sequence). The CDR3 covers 18 residues. With V trimmed by 0 bases and J by 2 bases, 14 bases remained unmatched. The CDR3 region is CSARDRLSGQGGNYGYTF. CDR3 DNA sequence: TGCAGTGCTAGAGATCGCCTCTCTGGACAGGGCGGGAACTATGGCTACACCTTC.

V gene TRBV6-5 combines with J gene TRBJ2-2; D might be TRBD2 (5 bases). The CDR3 runs to 16 residues. With 0 bases removed from V and 4 bases from J, the gap between germline ends came to 12 bases. Germline CDR1 MNHEY, CDR2 SVGAGI. CDR3 nucleotides: TGTGCCAGCAGTTACTCGCGGCGGGCGGTCACCGGGGAGCTGTTTTTT. Translation: CASSYSRRAVTGELFF.

By sample share, this clonotype is large (0.1 to 1%). This chain connects TRBV7-9 to TRBJ1-3; D unclear. The CDR3 is made up of 15 amino acids. V lost 5 bases, J lost 2 bases, and 13 bases lay in between. The germline V gene encodes CDR1 SEHNR and CDR2 FQNEAQ (reference sequence). The CDR3 coding sequence is TGTGCCAGCAGCCCCTCCGGATCCACTGGAAACACCATATATTTT. Translation gives CASSPSGSTGNTIYF.

The rearrangement links TRBV2 to TRBJ1-4; TRBD1 matches 7 bases. Looked up from germline, CDR1 is SNHLY and CDR2 is FYNNEI. Trimming cost V 10 bases and J 4 bases; bases outside gene matches: 9. This CDR3 comprises 14 residues. CDR3: CAINLQGLNEKLFF. In DNA, the CDR3 is TGTGCCATCAATCTACAGGGGCTTAATGAAAAACTGTTTTTT.

This chain uses TRBV2 with TRBJ2-3, with D perhaps given as TRBD1 or TRBD2 (5 bases each). The CDR3 totals 14 residues. The V end was cut by 6 bases, the J end by 6 bases, with 16 bases between. In germline, CDR1 is SNHLY, CDR2 FYNNEI. CDR3 amino acids: CASRPPGPGDTQYF. The CDR3 DNA is TGTGCCAGCAGACCTCCGGGGCCTGGGGATACGCAGTATTTT.

This clonotype is judged medium-sized. V usage is TRBV27 and J usage is TRBJ2-7; D is perhaps TRBD1 (6 bases). V shed 5 bases and J shed 0 bases, with 14 bases lying between them. CDR1 MNHEY and CDR2 SMNVEV come from the germline V gene (reference sequence). The CDR3 covers 15 residues. CDR3 residues: CASSGGRTASYEQYF. The CDR3, as DNA: TGTGCCAGCAGTGGCGGCCGGACAGCCTCCTACGAGCAGTACTTC.